This paragraph reports one T cell receptor (beta chain). In the source study's methods: Amplifying reference gene primers gave estimates of nucleated cell counts. Some clones are missing from TCRdb's copy, which holds only in-frame ones; the method was immunoSEQ multiplex PCR. That table supplies the V and J calls and clone size; D and trimming were determined from the DNA. Among about 300,000 clones listed, 83% were seen once. This CDR3 has 17 residues. Germline assignment: CDR1 LGHNT and CDR2 FRNRAP. The junction had 11 bases not matched to a gene; V was cut back by 3 bases and J by 6 bases. This entry belongs to a study of blood T cell repertoires in COVID-19. Overall study: Collection of acute and convalescent COVID-19 samples took place in the United States, Italy and Spain. The cDNA or gDNA used as material had been derived from T cells, B-cell-depleted T cells, or PBMCs.

What was sequenced was peripheral blood. The chain is built from TRBV12-5 and TRBJ2-1, with 10 bases aligning to TRBD2. The sequence derives from a woman between 45 and 60 years old with acute or convalescent COVID-19. The CDR3 sequence: CASGLPSIAGGINEQFF. The CDR3 nucleotides read TGTGCTAGTGGTTTACCCTCGATAGCGGGAGGAATCAATGAGCAGTTCTTC.